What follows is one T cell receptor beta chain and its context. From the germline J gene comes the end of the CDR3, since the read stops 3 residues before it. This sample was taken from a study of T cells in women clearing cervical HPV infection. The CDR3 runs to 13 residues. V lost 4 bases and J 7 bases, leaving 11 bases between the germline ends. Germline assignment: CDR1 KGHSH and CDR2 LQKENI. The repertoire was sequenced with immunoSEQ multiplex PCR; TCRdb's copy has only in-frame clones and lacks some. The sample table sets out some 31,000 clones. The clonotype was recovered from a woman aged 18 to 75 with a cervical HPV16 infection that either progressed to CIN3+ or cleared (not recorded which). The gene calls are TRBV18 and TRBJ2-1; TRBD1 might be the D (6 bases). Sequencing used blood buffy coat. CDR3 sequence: CASSRSTGNEQFF. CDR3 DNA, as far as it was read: TGTGCCAGCTCACGATCTACAGGGAATGAG.